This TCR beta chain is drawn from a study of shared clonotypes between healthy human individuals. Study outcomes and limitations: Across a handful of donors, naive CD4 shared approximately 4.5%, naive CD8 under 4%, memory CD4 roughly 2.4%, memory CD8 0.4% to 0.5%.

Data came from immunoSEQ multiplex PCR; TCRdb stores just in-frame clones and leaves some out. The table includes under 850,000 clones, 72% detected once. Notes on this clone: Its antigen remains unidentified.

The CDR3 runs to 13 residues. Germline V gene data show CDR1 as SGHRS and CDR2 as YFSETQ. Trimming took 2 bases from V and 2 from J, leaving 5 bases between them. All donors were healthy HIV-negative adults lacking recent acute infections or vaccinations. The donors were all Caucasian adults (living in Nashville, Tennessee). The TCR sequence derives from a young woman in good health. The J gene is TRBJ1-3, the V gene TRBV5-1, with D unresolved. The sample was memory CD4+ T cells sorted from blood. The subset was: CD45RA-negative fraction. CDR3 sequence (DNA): TGCGCCAGCAGCTTATTCGCTGGAAACACCATATATTTT. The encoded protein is CASSLFAGNTIYF.